These 14 T cell receptor beta chains originate from one sample sequenced in a study of shared clonotypes between healthy human individuals. Sequenced by immunoSEQ multiplex PCR; TCRdb stores in-frame clones only, minus some. The sample shows under 1,100,000 clones, approximately 70% of them seen only once. Sequencing was done on a sample of memory CD4+ T cells sorted from blood. The subset denotes: CD45RA-negative fraction. The receptors derive from a man aged 18-30 years in good health.

The chain is built from TRBV6-1 and TRBJ2-1; 8 bases are shared with TRBD2. This CDR3 is built from 16 residues. The J segment lost 7 bases and the V segment lost 2 bases, leaving 10 bases of the junction unmatched. Per germline, CDR1 MNHNS and CDR2 SASEGT. The CDR3 is CASSELPGGAINEQFF. CDR3 nucleotide sequence: TGTGCCAGCAGTGAACTTCCCGGGGGGGCGATAAATGAGCAGTTCTTC.

This clone was observed a single time. The chain has TRBV28 and TRBJ2-4; no clear D gene. Germline CDR1 and CDR2: MDHEN and SYDVKM. V dropped 7 bases and J dropped 0 bases, with 19 bases sitting between them. This CDR3 contains 17 residues. The CDR3 DNA reads TGTGCCAGCATTAAGACCCGGGCGGTGGGAGCCAAAAACATTCAGTACTTC. Amino acids: CASIKTRAVGAKNIQYF.

The chain combines TRBV6-5 with TRBJ2-2, with unresolved D. Trimming took 0 bases from V and 1 from J, leaving 6 bases between them. Germline V gene lookup returns CDR1 MNHEY and CDR2 SVGAGI. This CDR3 comprises 15 residues. CDR3 loop: CASSYSYQNTGELFF. CDR3 nucleotide sequence: TGTGCCAGCAGTTACTCATACCAGAACACCGGGGAGCTGTTTTTT.

This clone was recorded a few times. This chain joins TRBV7-9 and TRBJ1-6; TRBD1 might be the D (5 bases). CDR3 length: 15 residues. The germline gives CDR1 SEHNR, CDR2 FQNEAQ (reference sequence). The germline V and J ends were trimmed by 2 bases and 7 bases, with 12 bases remaining between them. DNA for the CDR3: TGTGCCAGCAGCTTATCCCGGGGGGGGAATTCACCCCTCCACTTT. This gives the protein CASSLSRGGNSPLHF.

V usage is TRBV28 and J usage is TRBJ2-7, with D perhaps matching TRBD1 (5 bases). V lost 8 bases and J 3 bases, leaving 17 bases between the germline ends. Germline V gives CDR1 MDHEN, CDR2 SYDVKM. The CDR3 runs to 14 residues. The CDR3 DNA reads as TGTGCCAGCGCCCCTCCGGGCAGGGTCTACGAGCAGTACTTC. Translation gives CASAPPGRVYEQYF.

The chain is built from TRBV6-1 and TRBJ1-4, with unresolved D. The germline CDR1 and CDR2 sequences are MNHNS and SASEGT. The CDR3 loop spans 15 amino acids. V was shortened by 2 bases and J by 4 bases, with 11 bases between the two germline ends. CDR3 protein: CASSEYSTFNEKLFF. CDR3 DNA sequence: TGTGCCAGCAGTGAATATTCTACCTTTAATGAAAAACTGTTTTTT.

The chain couples TRBV10-3 to TRBJ2-5, with D possibly called TRBD1 or TRBD2 (5 bases each). V gave up 4 bases and J gave up 8 bases, with 8 bases separating them. The CDR3 loop spans 11 amino acids. Germline loops: CDR1 ENHRY, CDR2 SYGVKD. The CDR3 sequence: CAISGGNTQYF. The CDR3 coding sequence is TGTGCCATCAGTGGGGGGAACACCCAGTACTTC.

This sequence joins TRBV5-1 and TRBJ2-3; D ambiguous. The CDR3 runs 14 residues. Trimming left V 4 bases short and J 4 bases short, with 13 bases between. Germline V lookup: CDR1 SGHRS, CDR2 YFSETQ. The CDR3 here is CASSPTKAADTQYF. Written as DNA, the CDR3 is TGCGCCAGCAGCCCCACGAAGGCGGCAGATACGCAGTATTTT.

This chain uses TRBV5-5 with TRBJ2-4; D not resolved. CDR1 and CDR2 from the germline V gene are SGHKS and YYEKEE (reference sequence). The CDR3 extends over 13 amino acids. The V gene lost 0 bases and the J gene lost 7 bases, with 8 bases spanning the gap. The CDR3 DNA reads as TGTGCCAGCAGCTTGGTATTGGAGAACATTCAGTACTTC. This translates into CASSLVLENIQYF.

Of note for this clone: A much bigger clone sits one base away, suggesting this may be a read error. The rearrangement joins TRBV27 to TRBJ2-2; no reliable D call. Germline V gives CDR1 MNHEY, CDR2 SMNVEV (reference sequence). Trimming shortened V by 3 bases and J by 2 bases, and 1 base separated the two germline ends. This CDR3 has 12 residues. DNA for the CDR3: TGTGCCAGCAGTTTTAACACCGGGGAGCTGTTTTTT. Translation: CASSFNTGELFF.

This chain uses TRBV30 with TRBJ1-4, with D tentatively TRBD1 (5 bases). The V gene lost 8 bases and the J gene lost 7 bases, with 17 bases spanning the gap. This CDR3 has 13 amino acids. Looked up from germline, CDR1 is GTSNPN and CDR2 is SVGIG (reference sequence). CDR3 loop: CALPRQGGEKLFF. The CDR3 nucleotides are TGTGCCCTTCCACGGCAGGGAGGTGAAAAACTGTTTTTT.

The V and J genes are TRBV7-9 and TRBJ2-3; maybe TRBD2 (5 bases). Trimming pared 6 bases from V and 3 bases from J, leaving 16 bases between. There are 15 residues in the CDR3. In germline, CDR1 is SEHNR, CDR2 FQNEAQ (reference sequence). The CDR3 sequence is CASSPRFGVTDTQYF. In nucleotides, the CDR3 is TGTGCCAGCAGTCCCCGCTTCGGGGTGACAGATACGCAGTATTTT.

The chain employs TRBV19 and TRBJ2-1; D uncertain. The CDR3 totals 12 residues. Germline CDR1 is LNHDA and CDR2 is SQIVND (reference sequence). Deletions cut 3 bases from V and 8 bases from J, with 8 bases between. For the CDR3, the DNA is TGTGCCAGTAGTATCTGGATGGATGAGCAGTTCTTC. It is translated as CASSIWMDEQFF.

V usage is TRBV7-9 and J usage is TRBJ1-2; D remains unclear. Germline-derived CDR1 and CDR2 are SEHNR and FQNEAQ (reference sequence). Trimming took off 5 bases at V and 5 bases at J, with 12 bases between the two ends. The CDR3 is made up of 13 amino acids. This chain's CDR3 is CASSPTDIYGYTF. The CDR3 DNA reads TGTGCCAGCAGCCCCACCGACATTTATGGCTACACCTTC.